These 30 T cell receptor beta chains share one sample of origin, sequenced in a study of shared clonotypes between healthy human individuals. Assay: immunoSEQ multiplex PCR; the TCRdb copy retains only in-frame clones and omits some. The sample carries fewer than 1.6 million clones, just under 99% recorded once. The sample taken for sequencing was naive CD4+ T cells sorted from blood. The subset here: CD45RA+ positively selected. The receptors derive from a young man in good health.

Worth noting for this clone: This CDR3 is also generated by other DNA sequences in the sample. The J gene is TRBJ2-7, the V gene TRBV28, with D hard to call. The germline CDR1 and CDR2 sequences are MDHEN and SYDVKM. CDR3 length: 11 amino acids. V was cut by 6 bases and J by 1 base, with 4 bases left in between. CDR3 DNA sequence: TGTGCCAGCAGGGGGTCCTACGAGCAGTACTTC. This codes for CASRGSYEQYF.

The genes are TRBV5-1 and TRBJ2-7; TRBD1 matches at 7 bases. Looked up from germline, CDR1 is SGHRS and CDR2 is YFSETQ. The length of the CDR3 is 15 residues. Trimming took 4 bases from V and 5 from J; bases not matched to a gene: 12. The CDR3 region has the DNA TGCGCCAGCAGCCCGAACAGGGGAGTGGGCCACGAGCAGTACTTC. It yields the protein CASSPNRGVGHEQYF.

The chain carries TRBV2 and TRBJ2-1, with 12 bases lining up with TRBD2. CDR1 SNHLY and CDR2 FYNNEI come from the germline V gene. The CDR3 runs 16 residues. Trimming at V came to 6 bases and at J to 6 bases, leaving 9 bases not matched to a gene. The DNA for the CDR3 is TGTGCCAGCAGGGAACTAGCGGGAGGTTTGGCCAATGAGCAGTTCTTC. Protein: CASRELAGGLANEQFF.

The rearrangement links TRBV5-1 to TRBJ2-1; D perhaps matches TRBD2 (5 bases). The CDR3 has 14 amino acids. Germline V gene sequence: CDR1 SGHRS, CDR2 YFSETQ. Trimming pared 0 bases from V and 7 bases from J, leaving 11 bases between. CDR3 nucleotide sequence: TGCGCCAGCAGCTTGGGTGTAGCGTTAAATGAGCAGTTCTTC. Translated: CASSLGVALNEQFF.

The CDR3 region is CASSPGLAGPIGRQFF. The DNA of the CDR3 is TGTGCCAGCAGCCCAGGACTAGCGGGGCCTATAGGGCGTCAGTTCTTC. This chain connects TRBV7-7 to TRBJ2-1, with 12 positions matching TRBD2. Germline-derived CDR1 and CDR2 are SSHAT and FNYEAQ (reference sequence). This CDR3 region has 16 residues. J was trimmed by 13 bases and V by 5 bases; bases with no gene match: 15.

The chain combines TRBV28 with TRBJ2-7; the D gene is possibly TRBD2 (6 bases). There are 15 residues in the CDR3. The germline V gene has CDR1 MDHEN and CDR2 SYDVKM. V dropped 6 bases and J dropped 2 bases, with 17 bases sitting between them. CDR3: CASSWGGSGPYEQYF. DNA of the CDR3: TGTGCCAGCAGCTGGGGAGGTAGCGGACCCTACGAGCAGTACTTC.

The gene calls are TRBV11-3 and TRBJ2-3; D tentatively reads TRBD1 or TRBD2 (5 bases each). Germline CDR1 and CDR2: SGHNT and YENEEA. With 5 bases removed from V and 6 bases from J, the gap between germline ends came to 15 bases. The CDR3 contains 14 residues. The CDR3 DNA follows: TGTGCCAGCAGCCGACTCCAGGGAGCGGATACGCAGTATTTT. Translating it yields CASSRLQGADTQYF. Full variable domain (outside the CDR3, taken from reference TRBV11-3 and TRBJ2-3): EAGVVQSPRYKIIEKKQPVAFWCNPISGHNTLYWYLQNLGQGPELLIRYENEEAVDDSQLPKDRFSAERLKGVDSTLKIQPAELGDSAVYLCASSRLQGADTQYFGPGTRLTVL.

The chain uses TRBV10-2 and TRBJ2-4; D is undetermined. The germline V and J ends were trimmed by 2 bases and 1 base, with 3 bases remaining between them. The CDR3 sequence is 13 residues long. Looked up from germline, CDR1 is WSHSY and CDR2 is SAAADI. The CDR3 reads CASSEGAKNIQYF. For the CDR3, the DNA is TGCGCCAGCAGTGAGGGGGCCAAAAACATTCAGTACTTC.

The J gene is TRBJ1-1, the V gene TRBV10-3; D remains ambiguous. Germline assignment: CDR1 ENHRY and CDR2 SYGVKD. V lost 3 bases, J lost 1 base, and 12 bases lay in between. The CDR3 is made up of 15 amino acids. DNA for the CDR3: TGTGCCATCAGTGAAGAAGGGCTGGGGAACACTGAAGCTTTCTTT. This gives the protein CAISEEGLGNTEAFF.

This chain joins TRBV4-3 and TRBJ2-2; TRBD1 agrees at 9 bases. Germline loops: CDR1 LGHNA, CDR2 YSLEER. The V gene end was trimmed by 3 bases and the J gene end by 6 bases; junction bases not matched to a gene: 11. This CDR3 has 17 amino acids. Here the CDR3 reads CASSQEETGGSAGELFF. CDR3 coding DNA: TGCGCCAGCAGCCAGGAAGAAACAGGGGGCTCGGCCGGGGAGCTGTTTTTT.

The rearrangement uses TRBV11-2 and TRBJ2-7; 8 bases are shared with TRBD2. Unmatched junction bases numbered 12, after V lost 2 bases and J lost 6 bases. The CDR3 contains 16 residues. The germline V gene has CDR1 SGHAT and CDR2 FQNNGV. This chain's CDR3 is CASSLSSGTSLREQYF. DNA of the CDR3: TGTGCCAGCAGCTTAAGCAGTGGGACTAGTCTCCGCGAGCAGTACTTC.

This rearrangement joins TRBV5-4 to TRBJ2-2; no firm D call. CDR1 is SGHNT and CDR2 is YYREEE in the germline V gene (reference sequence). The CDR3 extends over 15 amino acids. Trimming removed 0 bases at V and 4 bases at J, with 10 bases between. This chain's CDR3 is CASSLDRPSTGELFF. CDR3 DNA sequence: TGTGCCAGCAGCTTGGACAGACCGAGCACCGGGGAGCTGTTTTTT. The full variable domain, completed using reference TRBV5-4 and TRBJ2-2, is ETGVTQSPTHLIKTRGQQVTLRCSSQSGHNTVSWYQQALGQGPQFIFQYYREEENGRGNFPPRFSGLQFPNYSSELNVNALELDDSALYLCASSLDRPSTGELFFGEGSRLTVL.

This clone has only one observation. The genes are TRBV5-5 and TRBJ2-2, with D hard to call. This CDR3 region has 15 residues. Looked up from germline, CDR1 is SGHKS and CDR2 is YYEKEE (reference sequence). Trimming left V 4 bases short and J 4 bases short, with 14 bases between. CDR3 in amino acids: CASSTRLWSTGELFF. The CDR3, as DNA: TGTGCCAGCAGCACAAGGTTGTGGAGCACCGGGGAGCTGTTTTTT.

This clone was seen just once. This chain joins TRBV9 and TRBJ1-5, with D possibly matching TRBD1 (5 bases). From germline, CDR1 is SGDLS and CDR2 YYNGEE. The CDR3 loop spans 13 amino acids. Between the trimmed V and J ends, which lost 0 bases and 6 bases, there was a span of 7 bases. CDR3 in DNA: TGTGCCAGCAGCGTAGTTGGGGGTCAGCCCCAGCATTTT. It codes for CASSVVGGQPQHF.

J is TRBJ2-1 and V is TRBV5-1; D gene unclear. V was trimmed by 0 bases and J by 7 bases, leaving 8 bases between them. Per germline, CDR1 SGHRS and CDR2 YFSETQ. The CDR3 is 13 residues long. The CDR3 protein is CASSLGLINEQFF. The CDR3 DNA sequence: TGCGCCAGCAGCTTGGGGCTTATAAATGAGCAGTTCTTC.

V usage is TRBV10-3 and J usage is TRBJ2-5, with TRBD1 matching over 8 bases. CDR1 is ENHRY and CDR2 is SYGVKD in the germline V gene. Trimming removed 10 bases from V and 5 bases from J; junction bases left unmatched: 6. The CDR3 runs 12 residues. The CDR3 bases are TGTGCCAGCAGACAGGGGAGCGAGACCCAGTACTTC. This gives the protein CASRQGSETQYF.

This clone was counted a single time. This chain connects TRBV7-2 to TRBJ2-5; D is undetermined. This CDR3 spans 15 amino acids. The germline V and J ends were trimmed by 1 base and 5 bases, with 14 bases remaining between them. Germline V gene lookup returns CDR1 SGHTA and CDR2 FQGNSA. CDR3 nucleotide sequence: TGTGCCAGCAGCTTAGGGGCCCGTCCACAGGAGACCCAGTACTTC. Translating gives CASSLGARPQETQYF.

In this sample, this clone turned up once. CDR3 in amino acids: CASSLIGAGAYNEQFF. For the CDR3, the DNA is TGTGCCAGCAGCTTAATTGGGGCAGGAGCCTACAATGAGCAGTTCTTC. The genes are TRBV7-2 and TRBJ2-1, with D possibly being TRBD1 (5 bases). Germline loops: CDR1 SGHTA, CDR2 FQGNSA. Trimming cost V 2 bases and J 2 bases, with 13 bases left between them. This CDR3 region has 16 residues.

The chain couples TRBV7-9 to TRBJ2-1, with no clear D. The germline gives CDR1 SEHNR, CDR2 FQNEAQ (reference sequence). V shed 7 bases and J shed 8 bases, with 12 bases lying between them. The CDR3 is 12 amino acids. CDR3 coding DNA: TGTGCCAGCACCGATCGCAATTATGAGCAGTTCTTC. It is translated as CASTDRNYEQFF.

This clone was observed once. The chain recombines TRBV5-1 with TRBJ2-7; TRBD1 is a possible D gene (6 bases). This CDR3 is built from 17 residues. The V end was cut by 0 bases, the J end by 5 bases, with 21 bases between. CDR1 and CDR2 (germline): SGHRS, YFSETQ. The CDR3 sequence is CASSLDPNRADLDEQYF. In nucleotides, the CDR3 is TGCGCCAGCAGCTTGGATCCAAACAGGGCTGACCTCGACGAGCAGTACTTC.

The CDR3 nucleotides read TGTGCCAGCAGCTTAGAGTGGGACAATGAGCAGTTCTTC. This codes for CASSLEWDNEQFF. The chain links TRBV11-2 to TRBJ2-1; unclear D gene. The length of the CDR3 is 13 residues. Germline V gene lookup returns CDR1 SGHAT and CDR2 FQNNGV. The V gene lost 0 bases and the J gene lost 5 bases, with 5 bases spanning the gap.

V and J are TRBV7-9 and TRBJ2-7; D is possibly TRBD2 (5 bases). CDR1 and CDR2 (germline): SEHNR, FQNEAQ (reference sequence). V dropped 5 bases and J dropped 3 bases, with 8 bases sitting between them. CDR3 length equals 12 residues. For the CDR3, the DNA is TGTGCCAGCAGCAAAACTAGCTACGAGCAGTACTTC. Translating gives CASSKTSYEQYF.

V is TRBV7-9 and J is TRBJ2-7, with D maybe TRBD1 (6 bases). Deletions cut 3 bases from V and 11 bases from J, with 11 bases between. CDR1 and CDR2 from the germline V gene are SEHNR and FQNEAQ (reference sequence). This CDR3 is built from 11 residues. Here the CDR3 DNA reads TGTGCCAGCAGCTTCACAGGGTTTAAGTACTTC. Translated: CASSFTGFKYF.

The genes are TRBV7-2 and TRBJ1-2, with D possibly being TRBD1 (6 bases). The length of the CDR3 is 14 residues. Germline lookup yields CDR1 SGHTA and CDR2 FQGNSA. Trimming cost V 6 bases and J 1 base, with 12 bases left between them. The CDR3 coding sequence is TGTGCCAGCAGTCCCGGGGGCCTTAACTATGGCTACACCTTC. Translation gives CASSPGGLNYGYTF.

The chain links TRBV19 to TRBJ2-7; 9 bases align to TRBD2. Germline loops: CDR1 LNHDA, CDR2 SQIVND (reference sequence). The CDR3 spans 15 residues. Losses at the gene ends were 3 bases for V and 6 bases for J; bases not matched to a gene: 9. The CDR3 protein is CASSIGSGSLGEQYF. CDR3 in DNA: TGTGCCAGTAGTATCGGTAGCGGGAGTTTAGGCGAGCAGTACTTC.

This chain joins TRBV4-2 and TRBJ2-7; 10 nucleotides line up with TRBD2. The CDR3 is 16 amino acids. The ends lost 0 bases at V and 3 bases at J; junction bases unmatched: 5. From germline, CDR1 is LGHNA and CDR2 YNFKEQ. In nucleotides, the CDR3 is TGTGCCAGCAGCCAAGATCTAGCGGGAGCCGGCTACGAGCAGTACTTC. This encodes CASSQDLAGAGYEQYF.

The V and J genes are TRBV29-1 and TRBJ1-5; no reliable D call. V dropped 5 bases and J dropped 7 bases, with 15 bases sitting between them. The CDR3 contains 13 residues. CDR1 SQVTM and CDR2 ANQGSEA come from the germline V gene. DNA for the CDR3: TGCAGCGTTACAGCGGGGATAGGCCAGCCCCAGCATTTT. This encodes CSVTAGIGQPQHF.

The CDR3 here is CASSSHSGTQYF. The DNA for the CDR3 is TGTGCCAGCAGTTCTCATAGTGGTACGCAGTATTTT. The chain couples TRBV28 to TRBJ2-3; no reliable D call. This CDR3 contains 12 residues. Between the trimmed V and J ends, which lost 4 bases and 8 bases, there was a span of 10 bases. CDR1 and CDR2 from the germline V gene are MDHEN and SYDVKM.

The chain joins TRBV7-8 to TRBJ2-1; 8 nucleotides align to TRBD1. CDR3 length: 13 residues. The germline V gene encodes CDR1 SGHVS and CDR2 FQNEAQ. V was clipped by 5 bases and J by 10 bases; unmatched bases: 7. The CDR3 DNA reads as TGTGCCAGCAGCACCAGACAGGGGTTGGAGCAGTTCTTC. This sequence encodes CASSTRQGLEQFF. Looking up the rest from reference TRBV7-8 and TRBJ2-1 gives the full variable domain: GAGVSQSPRYKVAKRGQDVALRCDPISGHVSLFWYQQALGQGPEFLTYFQNEAQLDKSGLPSDRFFAERPEGSVSTLKIQRTQQEDSAVYLCASSTRQGLEQFFGPGTRLTVL.

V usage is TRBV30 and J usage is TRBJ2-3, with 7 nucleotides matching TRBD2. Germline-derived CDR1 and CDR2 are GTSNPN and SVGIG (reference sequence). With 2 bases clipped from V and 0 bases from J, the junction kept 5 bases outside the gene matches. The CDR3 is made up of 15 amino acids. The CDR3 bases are TGTGCCTGGAGTACTCGCGGGAGTAGCACAGATACGCAGTATTTT. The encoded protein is CAWSTRGSSTDTQYF.